This TCR beta chain was sequenced during a study of graft-versus-host responses after intestinal transplantation. CFSE-labeled responder cells (approximately 200,000) were plated with approximately 200,000 irradiated, violet-dye-labeled stimulator cells. Study-level findings and limits: Graft-donor T cell macrochimerism in patients accompanied high graft-versus-host to host-versus-graft clonal ratios in allografts.

The protocol was immunoSEQ multiplex PCR, while the TCRdb copy is restricted to in-frame clones and leaves out a portion. The sample consists of more than 12,000 clones, roughly two fifths of them appearing once. The germline V and J ends were trimmed by 4 bases and 3 bases, with 3 bases remaining between them. Germline CDR1 SGHTA, CDR2 FQGNSA. The CDR3 sequence is 11 residues long. The sequence was obtained from a human patient who received an intestinal transplant. The J gene is TRBJ1-2, the V gene TRBV7-2; D call uncertain. Source: alloreactive CD8+ T cells from a mixed lymphocyte reaction culture, taken before intestinal transplant. The sample's subset: CFSE-low proliferating T cells sorted from approximately 6-day pre-transplant mixed lymphocyte reaction (GvH or HvG direction). The chain's CDR3 is CASSSDYGYTF. CDR3 coding DNA: TGTGCCAGCAGCTCCGACTATGGCTACACCTTC. Complete variable domain (other parts from reference TRBV7-2 and TRBJ1-2): GAGVSQSPSNKVTEKGKDVELRCDPISGHTALYWYRQSLGQGLEFLIYFQGNSAPDKSGLPSDRFSAERTGGSVSTLTIQRTQQEDSAVYLCASSSDYGYTFGSGTRLTVV.